Included here is one T cell receptor beta chain sequence, with context. This clonotype has more than one count but fewer than ten. No cognate antigen has been identified for it. Within one base of it there is no much larger clone, and no base qualities were kept. The junction shows trimming of 1 base on V and 6 bases on J, and the gene matches do not reach 12 bases of it. CDR1 and CDR2, looked up from the germline V gene (reference sequence), are DFQATT and SNEGSKA. From the cysteine up to the phenylalanine, the CDR3 has a length of 17 residues. The read is trimmed to its CDR3 DNA, 51 bases read in frame from base 1. The entry originates in a study of response to subunit inactivated influenza vaccine (dated by TCRdb to the late 2010s). In the study overall: The study used deep quantitative T cell receptor repertoire profiling to track responses to a trivalent subunit inactivated influenza vaccine.

Library prep was done by RT-PCR. The data were produced on an Illumina HiSeq 2500. TCRdb took the public reads, trimmed them with fastp at Q25, ran MiXCR for clone calling and kept in-frame beta chains. Entries that share a CDR3 protein sequence are merged under the most common genes and DNA. Present in this sample are a few hundred thousand distinct CDR3 sequences, approximately 14% of which were seen just once. Over 8.5% of the sample goes to the ten largest clones. Findings and caveats that apply to the study as a whole: According to the authors, only a limited number of new T cells may be recruited by each seasonal influenza vaccination.

Material: PBMCs from blood, obtained 11 to 12 days after vaccination. The sequence derives from a man in his forties or fifties who received an inactivated influenza vaccine. Donor details come from another sample of the same person, matched by shared clones. This sequence uses TRBV20-1 and TRBJ2-1; TRBD1 lines up with 10 middle nucleotides. The CDR3 protein: CSARALETGGRRNEQFF. The bases read TGCAGTGCTAGAGCCCTGGAGACAGGGGGCCGACGCAATGAGCAGTTCTTC.